The rows below give T cell receptor beta chains drawn from one sample of a study of T cells expressing NK-cell markers. TCRdb reprocessed the 5' RACE reads; each CDR3 protein has one entry and no DNA is given. The sample's table shows 400,000 to 500,000 distinct CDR3 sequences. Sequencing input: blood T cells: a sorted CD56 or NKG2C T cell subset, CD4+ or CD8+ T cells, or bulk PBMC T cells (not recorded which). Receptor source: a woman between 18 and 70 years old in good health. The CDR3 runs from the conserved cysteine through the conserved F or W.

CASSPAPDYGYTF | TRBJ1-2 | TRBV18
CASRLGATGNTIYF | TRBJ1-3 | TRBV6-1
CASSPQGAEETQYF | TRBJ2-5 | TRBV18
CASSSSIGAGPQFF | TRBJ2-1 | TRBV16
CASSSRDRHTGELFF | TRBJ2-2 | TRBV6-5
CASSHTGGEDTGELFF | TRBJ2-2 | TRBV11-2
CASSLAGGRHISGDTQYF | TRBJ2-3 | TRBV5-4
CSARNRSLKGANVLTF | TRBJ2-6 | TRBV20-1
CASSVNRGRKETQYF | TRBJ2-5 | TRBV7-8
CASSPKQVAKNIQYF | TRBJ2-4 | TRBV7-9
CSVEDPPSGGNEQFF | TRBJ2-1 | TRBV29-1
CASSLEAAKNIQYF | TRBJ2-4 | TRBV5-1
CSPGLADNEQFF | TRBJ2-1 | TRBV20-1
CASSSGTKVNEKLFF | TRBJ1-4 | TRBV5-1
CASSVDPISADTQYF | TRBJ2-3 | TRBV9
CASTSERGNTIYF | TRBJ1-3 | TRBV2
CSVEDKRRSDTQYF | TRBJ2-3 | TRBV29-1
CASMGVGNQPQHF | TRBJ1-5 | TRBV12-3/TRBV12-4
CASRDSINYEQYF | TRBJ2-7 | TRBV5-1
CASSQALGGGLNTGELFF | TRBJ2-2 | TRBV4-3
CASSQRGKGQPQHF | TRBJ1-5 | TRBV16
CASSKVSGFYNEQFF | TRBJ2-1 | TRBV21-1
CASSFPEGQGNTIYF | TRBJ1-3 | TRBV7-8
CASRDMGQETQYF | TRBJ2-5 | TRBV7-8
CASSQRTGGSYNSPLHF | TRBJ1-6 | TRBV4-1
CASSERSFNYGYTF | TRBJ1-2 | TRBV6-1
CASSLEVSGNYEQYF | TRBJ2-7 | TRBV7-2
CSARVRGRGNEQFF | TRBJ2-1 | TRBV20-1
CASSHSYGGFNEQYF | TRBJ2-7 | TRBV5-1
CASSKGDIQYF | TRBJ2-4 | TRBV21-1
CASSGTGGWAPDTQYF | TRBJ2-3 | TRBV5-6
CATSRSLTGTGDTKAFF | TRBJ1-1 | TRBV15
CASSYWTGPLNTEAFF | TRBJ1-1 | TRBV6-2/TRBV6-3
CSVEEGGHTGELFF | TRBJ2-2 | TRBV29-1
CASSQVVSSKNIQYF | TRBJ2-4 | TRBV4-1
CASTWGDGYTF | TRBJ1-2 | TRBV19
CASREFGVNTEAFF | TRBJ1-1 | TRBV6-1
CASSQVGGGETEAFF | TRBJ1-1 | TRBV14
CASSLHITGAEAFF | TRBJ1-1 | TRBV27
CSARDLEGLYEQYF | TRBJ2-7 | TRBV20-1
CASSRTDTSYNEQFF | TRBJ2-1 | TRBV12-3/TRBV12-4
CASSPNDAAAGELFF | TRBJ2-2 | TRBV4-1
CASSQNPTSGRDEQFF | TRBJ2-1 | TRBV3-1
CASSDPRGYTF | TRBJ1-2 | TRBV6-6
CASSQEGQSTDTQYF | TRBJ2-3 | TRBV4-2
CASSVGDTNSNQPQHF | TRBJ1-5 | TRBV9
CASKGTGWGGELFF | TRBJ2-2 | TRBV27
CSVGTGQGANQPQHF | TRBJ1-5 | TRBV29-1
CASSLWGGQEEKLFF | TRBJ1-4 | TRBV5-1
CASSQAPGRAPNIQYF | TRBJ2-4 | TRBV3-1
CAASPGGRSYNEQFF | TRBJ2-1 | TRBV12-3/TRBV12-4
CASSEPGLGGGETQYF | TRBJ2-5 | TRBV28
CASNLGQGEKLFF | TRBJ1-4 | TRBV19
CAISETGLAGFYEQYF | TRBJ2-7 | TRBV10-3